This entry is about one T cell receptor beta chain. These data originate in a study of cytomegalovirus exposure and HLA in healthy donors. Study-level information: A previous analysis identified 95 million to 130 million unique TCR beta sequences derived from some 200 million T cells. Samples from HLA-typed donors yielded around 85 million unique TCRs in an early data release. Within the Caucasian-associated ancestry cluster were roughly 82% of the 398 genotyped donors.

Germline V gene sequence: CDR1 LNHDA, CDR2 SQIVND (reference sequence). V shed 4 bases and J shed 6 bases, with 24 bases lying between them. The CDR3 sequence is 17 residues long. It was with 60 Vbeta and 13 Jbeta primers that the PCR ran. Measured with immunoSEQ multiplex PCR; TCRdb has only the in-frame clones, and not every one. The data show fewer than 200,000 clones, 76% seen once. Healthy bone marrow donors supplied every sample. The sequence came from a female donor in good health and CMV-seronegative. The chain uses TRBV19 and TRBJ1-2; D perhaps matches TRBD1 (5 bases). Input material: PBMCs. The CDR3 DNA reads as TGTGCCAGTAGTAAAGACCCTACAAGGACATTTATGGATGGCTACACCTTC. Translation: CASSKDPTRTFMDGYTF.